The TCR beta chain under discussion was sequenced for a study of T cell repertoires in cytomegalovirus infection (dated by TCRdb to the late 2010s). Background on the whole study: Alongside well-studied HLA-B-restricted epitopes, the peptide stimulations were aimed at recently identified HLA-C-restricted CMV epitopes, whose presentation resists viral immunomodulation. Because public TCR beta signatures pointed to carriage of CMV infection together with the matching HLA type, the HLA type of each donor mattered for the analysis. Broad study findings and their caveats: The ex vivo response was dominated by HLA-C-restricted CMV-specific TCR beta clonotypes, which also provided the single most frequent clonotype in two of eight donors. In both this cohort and an independent cohort of some 350 donors, the cumulative frequency of public TCR beta family members distinguished carriers of CMV infection plus the relevant HLA type.

This specimen's treatment or condition label, interpreted: in vitro stimulation with specific CMV peptide epitopes to enrich CMV-specific T cells. This clonotype appeared a few times. The antigen this receptor binds is unknown. Base qualities were left out, and no much larger clone turns up one base away. Sequencing took place on an Illumina HiSeq 1500. TCRdb reran the public reads through fastp at Q25 and MiXCR, keeping productive beta chains. Every entry covers one CDR3 protein and lists the most common genes and DNA from its rows. Recorded for this sample are around 19,000 distinct CDR3 sequences; 35% to 45% of them occurred a single time. Approximately 96% of the sample lies in the top ten. From V the trimming removes 7 bases and from J it removes 3 bases, while the gene matches leave 12 bases of the junction unaccounted for. The CDR3, from cysteine to phenylalanine, totals 16 residues. The CDR3 DNA has 48 bases and is translated from base 1. Taken from the germline V gene, the CDR1 and CDR2 loops are ENHRY and SYGVKD.

Recombination connected TRBV10-3 to TRBJ2-1; 7 bases in the middle match TRBD1. This clonotype was sampled from a human donor in good health (CMV status not recorded). Some clones in this sample may be carry-over from other donors' samples. The sequences come from CD8+ T cells from cultured PBMCs, collected from culture after CMV antigen stimulation. The DNA sequence is TGTGCCATCAAGATTTACAGGGGACGGCTCTACAATGAGCAGTTCTTC. It codes for CAIKIYRGRLYNEQFF.